The sequence of this TCR beta chain was determined in a study of CD8 T cells in ankylosing spondylitis. At least ten counts were recorded for this clonotype. Its matching antigen is unknown. A clone one base away is much larger, so this may be a read error. Study findings and constraints: Typical of ankylosing spondylitis blood, it appeared, was a TCR beta motif of roughly eight highly homologous variants. Past studies reported some motif variants in reactive arthritis synovial fluid and blood. Relatively rare in peripheral blood, disease-linked clones were also CD8+.

It was by quantitative 5'-RACE with molecular barcodes that TCR beta libraries were made. TCRdb re-derived calls from the 5' RACE reads in MiXCR, one entry per CDR3 protein. The table shows approximately 69,000 distinct CDR3 sequences, with roughly 5.2% occurring only once. This CDR3 spans 15 amino acids. CDR1 SGHRS and CDR2 YFSETQ come from the germline V gene. The gene calls are TRBV5-1 and TRBJ2-3, with D tentatively TRBD2 (5 bases). This TCR derives from a male donor with ankylosing spondylitis or in good health (not recorded which). The sample was blood, either unsorted or a sorted T cell fraction (not recorded which). In DNA form, the CDR3 reads TGCGCCAGCCGCTTGGGGAGACCTAGCACAGATACGCAGTATTTT. Translating gives CASRLGRPSTDTQYF.